A single TCR beta chain is shown here with its context. The entry originates in a study of chronic HIV infection and antiretroviral therapy. TCRdb fed the 5' RACE reads into MiXCR, producing one record per CDR3 protein. The sample has 40,000 to 50,000 distinct CDR3 sequences; approximately 19% are singletons. This clonotype was obtained from an adult who had HIV and had not received antiretroviral therapy, or was an uninfected healthy control (not recorded which). The sample was peripheral blood.

CDR3 nucleotides: TGTGCCAGCAGCGCAGACACGGTTCAAGAGACCCAGTACTTC. Translating gives CASSADTVQETQYF. The rearrangement uses TRBV7-9 and TRBJ2-5; no definite D call. The CDR3 extends over 14 amino acids. Germline CDR1 is SEHNR and CDR2 is FQNEAQ (reference sequence). V gave up 5 bases and J gave up 2 bases, with 12 bases separating them.